Below, 29 T cell receptor beta chains from the same sample are listed, as sequenced in a study of blood T cell repertoires in COVID-19. Assay used: immunoSEQ multiplex PCR; TCRdb lists only in-frame clones, some missing. Of 150,000 to 160,000 clones in the sample, around 90% were seen once. The sequencing sample was made of peripheral blood. All receptors come from a man aged 50 to 59 with acute or convalescent COVID-19.

The V call is TRBV27, the J call TRBJ1-2; D is undetermined. There are 13 residues in the CDR3. CDR1 and CDR2 from the germline V gene are MNHEY and SMNVEV (reference sequence). V was pared by 2 bases and J by 2 bases, with 6 bases between. For the CDR3, the DNA is TGTGCCAGCAGTTTAGGAGGGAACTATGGCTACACCTTC. This sequence encodes CASSLGGNYGYTF.

This clone was observed a handful of times. The gene calls are TRBV7-2 and TRBJ1-5; a weak D match, TRBD1 (5 bases). V was shortened by 3 bases and J by 4 bases, with 7 bases between the two germline ends. Germline V gene lookup returns CDR1 SGHTA and CDR2 FQGNSA. The CDR3 has 13 residues. CDR3 residues: CASSFDSNQPQHF. CDR3 bases: TGTGCCAGCAGCTTCGACAGTAATCAGCCCCAGCATTTT.

The V gene is TRBV29-1, the J gene TRBJ1-2; the match to TRBD1 covers 7 bases. Trimming cost V 1 base and J 4 bases; bases outside gene matches: 6. This CDR3 region has 14 residues. Germline V gives CDR1 SQVTM, CDR2 ANQGSEA. The CDR3 coding sequence is TGCAGCGTTGAAGCCACAGGGGTTGGCTATGGCTACACCTTC. The encoded protein is CSVEATGVGYGYTF.

The CDR3, as DNA: TGTGCCAGCAGCTTAGTGGCTAGCGGGATTGGCGGCTACGAGCAGTACTTC. The encoded protein is CASSLVASGIGGYEQYF. V is TRBV7-8 and J is TRBJ2-7; 9 bases are shared with TRBD2. The J segment lost 3 bases and the V segment lost 1 base, leaving 10 bases of the junction unmatched. The CDR3 loop spans 17 amino acids. Germline CDR1 reads SGHVS; CDR2 reads FQNEAQ.

This sequence joins TRBV7-2 and TRBJ2-7; D gene ambiguous. Germline V gives CDR1 SGHTA, CDR2 FQGNSA. V was trimmed by 2 bases and J by 4 bases, leaving 6 bases between them. CDR3 size: 12 residues. DNA for the CDR3: TGTGCCAGCAGCTTATCTCTTTACGAGCAGTACTTC. This sequence encodes CASSLSLYEQYF. The variable domain in full, with the rest retrieved from reference TRBV7-2 and TRBJ2-7, is GAGVSQSPSNKVTEKGKDVELRCDPISGHTALYWYRQSLGQGLEFLIYFQGNSAPDKSGLPSDRFSAERTGGSVSTLTIQRTQQEDSAVYLCASSLSLYEQYFGPGTRLTVT.

The chain combines TRBV6-2 or TRBV6-3 with TRBJ1-5; D ambiguous. The CDR3 sequence is 15 residues long. Germline assignment: CDR1 MNHEY and CDR2 SVGEGT. V dropped 5 bases and J dropped 0 bases, with 11 bases sitting between them. CDR3 bases: TGTGCCAGCAGTACCCACGGTTATAGCAATCAGCCCCAGCATTTT. Protein: CASSTHGYSNQPQHF.

V usage is TRBV20-1 and J usage is TRBJ2-1; no reliable D call. CDR3 length equals 10 residues. Germline assignment: CDR1 DFQATT and CDR2 SNEGSKA (reference sequence). V lost 3 bases, J lost 5 bases, and 2 bases lay in between. The CDR3 nucleotides read TGCAGTGCTAGCAACAATGAGCAGTTCTTC. Translating gives CSASNNEQFF.

J is TRBJ2-1 and V is TRBV4-1; TRBD2 aligns across 10 bases. Germline V gene sequence: CDR1 MGHRA, CDR2 YSYEKL. This CDR3 has 17 residues. Germline trimming cut 4 bases from V and 4 bases from J; bases unmatched to any gene: 10. CDR3 protein: CASSLRTSGVRYNEQFF. As DNA, the CDR3 is TGCGCCAGCAGCCTCCGGACTAGCGGAGTCAGGTACAATGAGCAGTTCTTC.

This clone came up once. The chain recombines TRBV27 with TRBJ2-2; maybe TRBD1 (6 bases). Germline CDR1 and CDR2: MNHEY and SMNVEV (reference sequence). V shed 6 bases and J shed 5 bases, with 10 bases lying between them. The CDR3 sequence is 13 residues long. The CDR3 DNA follows: TGTGCCAGCAGGGACAGAGGAACCGGGGAGCTGTTTTTT. It codes for CASRDRGTGELFF.

The chain uses TRBV7-5 and TRBJ1-2; the table assigns TRBD1, which was not confirmed against the DNA. TRBV7-5 is given as a pseudogene. The CDR3 spans 17 residues. CDR3 coding DNA: TGTGTCAGAAGCTTAGTTAGATCAGGGGAGTGGAGCTATGGCTACACCTTC. As protein: CVRSLVRSGEWSYGYTF.

This chain joins TRBV5-4 and TRBJ2-1, with 11 bases identical to TRBD2. The CDR3 covers 16 residues. With V trimmed by 4 bases and J by 0 bases, 3 bases remained unmatched. In germline, CDR1 is SGHNT, CDR2 YYREEE (reference sequence). CDR3 loop: CASSGGLAVSYNEQFF. The DNA for the CDR3 is TGTGCCAGCAGCGGGGGACTAGCGGTCTCCTACAATGAGCAGTTCTTC.

The chain joins TRBV11-2 to TRBJ2-2, with unresolved D. Looked up from germline, CDR1 is SGHAT and CDR2 is FQNNGV. This CDR3 contains 13 residues. Trimming pared 3 bases from V and 8 bases from J, leaving 10 bases between. The CDR3 coding sequence is TGTGCCAGCAGCTTTTTGGAGTTAGGGGAGCTGTTTTTT. Its translation is CASSFLELGELFF.

The chain is built from TRBV4-1 and TRBJ2-1; 8 bases match TRBD2. CDR3 length: 15 residues. The ends lost 2 bases at V and 2 bases at J; junction bases unmatched: 2. In germline, CDR1 is MGHRA, CDR2 YSYEKL. The CDR3 DNA sequence: TGCGCCAGCAGCCAAACTAGCGGTACCTACAATGAGCAGTTCTTC. It translates to CASSQTSGTYNEQFF.

The chain is built from TRBV7-9 and TRBJ1-6; 9 positions agree with TRBD1. V dropped 4 bases and J dropped 7; count of bases not matched to a gene: 5. Germline CDR1 and CDR2: SEHNR and FQNEAQ (reference sequence). This CDR3 spans 15 amino acids. The CDR3 reads CASSWWTGENSPLHF. In DNA, the CDR3 is TGTGCCAGCAGCTGGTGGACAGGGGAAAATTCACCCCTCCACTTT.

The gene calls are TRBV14 and TRBJ2-1, with no clear D. CDR3 length: 14 amino acids. Germline V gene lookup returns CDR1 SGHDN and CDR2 FVKESK. Trimming took 3 bases from V and 6 from J, leaving 12 bases between them. The CDR3, as DNA: TGTGCCAGCAGCCATAGTCCCCCGGTCAATGAGCAGTTCTTC. This gives the protein CASSHSPPVNEQFF.

The genes are TRBV27 and TRBJ2-3, with D maybe TRBD1 (6 bases). The CDR3 runs to 15 residues. From germline, CDR1 is MNHEY and CDR2 SMNVEV (reference sequence). The V end lost 4 bases, the J end lost 2 bases, and 13 bases lay between the germline ends. The CDR3 here is CASSYRVFPTDTQYF. The CDR3 DNA reads as TGTGCCAGCAGTTACAGGGTTTTCCCCACAGATACGCAGTATTTT.

The V gene is TRBV11-3, the J gene TRBJ2-3; 8 bases agree with TRBD1. CDR1 is SGHNT, CDR2 YENEEA, per germline. V was clipped by 5 bases and J by 0 bases; unmatched bases: 7. The length of the CDR3 is 16 residues. DNA for the CDR3: TGTGCCAGCAGCCCAGGCCGGGACAGGAGCACAGATACGCAGTATTTT. Translating it yields CASSPGRDRSTDTQYF.

The chain links TRBV7-8 to TRBJ1-6; 9 bases fit TRBD1. This CDR3 contains 16 residues. CDR1 SGHVS and CDR2 FQNEAQ come from the germline V gene. Germline trimming cut 1 base from V and 12 bases from J; bases unmatched to any gene: 10. The CDR3 bases are TGTGCCAGCAGCTTAGTGTCCGGGACAGGGCGAAAACCCCTCCACTTT. It yields the protein CASSLVSGTGRKPLHF.

CDR3 region: CASSRGGGSEAFF. The CDR3 nucleotides read TGTGCCAGCAGTCGCGGGGGAGGGTCTGAAGCTTTCTTT. The V call is TRBV28, the J call TRBJ1-1, with D possibly TRBD1 on 5 matching bases. V was clipped by 5 bases and J by 6 bases, with 13 bases between them. CDR3 length equals 13 residues. Germline V CDR1 and CDR2: MDHEN, SYDVKM.

This chain connects TRBV18 to TRBJ2-7; weak D call: TRBD2 (6 bases). This CDR3 is 15 amino acids long. The germline V and J ends were trimmed by 3 bases and 2 bases, with 14 bases remaining between them. The germline V gene has CDR1 KGHSH and CDR2 LQKENI. The CDR3 nucleotides are TGTGCCAGCTCACCTCAGGCTAGCGACACCTACGAGCAGTACTTC. Translated, it gives CASSPQASDTYEQYF.

This clone was picked up one time. The V and J genes are TRBV19 and TRBJ1-5; D uncertain. In germline, CDR1 is LNHDA, CDR2 SQIVND (reference sequence). The CDR3 consists of 12 residues. V lost 5 bases and J lost 6, with 8 bases in between. DNA of the CDR3: TGTGCCAGTAGTGGGCAGCTTCAGCCCCAGCATTTT. Residues: CASSGQLQPQHF.

The CDR3 DNA sequence: TGTGCCAGCAGTTTATTCGGCGGACAGGGGACCTACGAGCAGTACTTC. Its protein product is CASSLFGGQGTYEQYF. J is TRBJ2-7 and V is TRBV28; TRBD1 aligns across 9 bases. The CDR3 length is 16 residues. The V and J ends lost 1 base and 2 bases, in that order; junction bases with no gene match: 6. Germline V gives CDR1 MDHEN, CDR2 SYDVKM.

The chain couples TRBV15 to TRBJ1-2, with a tentative D call TRBD1 (5 bases). Germline assignment: CDR1 LNHNV and CDR2 YYDKDF (reference sequence). Trimming removed 0 bases at V and 7 bases at J, with 18 bases between. The CDR3 is 16 amino acids. The CDR3 spells CATSRDFRAGWPGYTF. The CDR3 nucleotides are TGTGCCACCAGCAGAGATTTCCGGGCAGGGTGGCCTGGCTACACCTTC.

This rearrangement joins TRBV4-1 to TRBJ2-2; 7 bases are shared with TRBD2. Germline CDR1 is MGHRA and CDR2 is YSYEKL. J was trimmed by 6 bases and V by 1 base; bases with no gene match: 8. The CDR3 sequence is 16 residues long. CDR3 sequence: CASSQAGGRGAGELFF. As DNA, the CDR3 is TGCGCCAGCAGCCAAGCCGGCGGGAGAGGAGCCGGGGAGCTGTTTTTT.

This chain uses TRBV20-1 with TRBJ2-7, with TRBD2 identical over 8 bases. Trimming cost V 3 bases and J 4 bases; bases outside gene matches: 8. CDR3 length equals 14 residues. Germline CDR1 is DFQATT and CDR2 is SNEGSKA (reference sequence). In DNA, the CDR3 is TGCAGTGCTAGTGAGGCGGGAGGAAGGTACGAGCAGTACGTC. This sequence encodes CSASEAGGRYEQYV.

This clone has more than one count but fewer than ten. The chain employs TRBV9 and TRBJ1-2, with a weak D call TRBD1 (6 bases). CDR1 is SGDLS and CDR2 is YYNGEE in the germline V gene. The CDR3 loop spans 16 amino acids. V was trimmed by 3 bases and J by 4 bases, leaving 19 bases between them. The CDR3 loop is CASSAQDSQSIYGYTF. DNA for the CDR3: TGTGCCAGCAGCGCCCAGGACAGCCAAAGCATCTATGGCTACACCTTC. The whole variable domain, remainder taken from reference TRBV9 and TRBJ1-2, is DSGVTQTPKHLITATGQRVTLRCSPRSGDLSVYWYQQSLDQGLQFLIQYYNGEERAKGNILERFSAQQFPDLHSELNLSSLELGDSALYFCASSAQDSQSIYGYTFGSGTRLTVV.

The count of this clone is one. Here the CDR3 reads CASSSGGISSPLHF. The CDR3 DNA sequence: TGTGCCAGCAGTTCAGGGGGCATCAGTTCACCCCTCCACTTT. The V call is TRBV6-5, the J call TRBJ1-6; 8 nucleotides line up with TRBD1. Germline V lookup: CDR1 MNHEY, CDR2 SVGAGI. V gave up 4 bases and J gave up 9 bases; unmatched junction bases: 5. The CDR3 sequence is 14 residues long.

This chain links TRBV2 with TRBJ1-1; TRBD1 aligns across 7 bases. Trimming removed 6 bases from V and 3 bases from J; junction bases left unmatched: 10. This CDR3 contains 15 residues. Germline V gene sequence: CDR1 SNHLY, CDR2 FYNNEI. The CDR3 coding sequence is TGTGCCAGCAGGGAGAGAGCCGGGACAGACACTGAAGCTTTCTTT. It codes for CASRERAGTDTEAFF.

The V and J genes are TRBV9 and TRBJ1-1; D is unclear. The CDR3 is 13 residues long. Germline-derived CDR1 and CDR2 are SGDLS and YYNGEE. Deletions cut 3 bases from V and 5 bases from J, with 11 bases between. This chain's CDR3 is CASSGLEETEAFF. The CDR3 DNA reads as TGTGCCAGCAGCGGTCTAGAGGAGACTGAAGCTTTCTTT.